This T cell receptor beta chain stems from a study of Graves' ophthalmopathy and Graves' hyperthyroidism. The CDR3 contains 16 residues. CDR1 is MNHEY and CDR2 is SVGEGT in the germline V gene. The ends were cut back, 4 bases at V and 9 bases at J, with 19 bases in the middle. This clonotype occurred many times. Amplified TCR beta CDR3 regions were obtained using RNA transcripts as template. RT-PCR was first run with HTBI primers, then multiplex PCR in a second round. One entry per CDR3 protein results from TCRdb running MiXCR on the multiplex PCR reads. The sample records roughly 350,000 distinct CDR3 sequences, 15% to 20% being singletons.

J is TRBJ1-6 and V is TRBV6-2 or TRBV6-3; no clear D gene. The TCR was taken from an adult woman with stable Graves' hyperthyroidism. Material for sequencing was peripheral blood. The CDR3 here is CASSSLDLQRRSPLHF. CDR3 nucleotides: TGTGCCAGCAGTTCCCTCGACTTACAGCGGCGTTCACCCCTCCACTTT.